These 23 T cell receptor beta chains came from one sample sequenced in a study of blood T cell repertoires in COVID-19. Some clones are missing from TCRdb's copy, which holds only in-frame ones; the method was immunoSEQ multiplex PCR. The sample yields over 100,000 clones, 65% to 85% seen once. The sequenced sample was peripheral blood. All receptors come from a woman aged 70 to 79 with acute or convalescent COVID-19.

V usage is TRBV3-1 (or the pseudogene TRBV3-2) and J usage is TRBJ1-2; 9 bases fit TRBD1. Losses at the gene ends were 1 base for V and 8 bases for J; bases not matched to a gene: 8. The CDR3 consists of 15 residues. The V gene's germline CDR1 is LGHDT and CDR2 YNNKEL (reference sequence). The CDR3 DNA reads as TGTGCCAGCAGCCAAGCGACACAGGGGGCGCAAGGCTACACCTTC. Encoded protein: CASSQATQGAQGYTF.

This clone has a handful of counts. The chain links TRBV14 to TRBJ1-2, with a possible D match to TRBD1 (6 bases). The germline V and J ends were trimmed by 1 base and 0 bases, with 21 bases remaining between them. CDR1 and CDR2 from the germline V gene are SGHDN and FVKESK. This CDR3 region has 19 residues. CDR3 in DNA: TGTGCCAGCAGCCAAGGGGGGAAGCCACCAGGGGATCCTAACTATGGCTACACCTTC. Residues: CASSQGGKPPGDPNYGYTF.

For the CDR3, the DNA is TGTGCCAGCAGCGTAGGGGGGACTATGGATGAGCAGTTCTTC. This translates into CASSVGGTMDEQFF. The V and J genes are TRBV9 and TRBJ2-1; 7 bases match TRBD2. The germline gives CDR1 SGDLS, CDR2 YYNGEE. V dropped 0 bases and J dropped 8; count of bases not matched to a gene: 5. There are 14 residues in the CDR3.

CDR3 sequence reads: CASSIRTGYGYTF. As DNA, the CDR3 is TGTGCCAGCTCTATTAGGACAGGGTATGGCTACACCTTC. The chain has TRBV6-5 and TRBJ1-2; TRBD1 matches 8 bases. CDR1 and CDR2 (germline): MNHEY, SVGAGI. There are 13 residues in the CDR3. V trimming: 8 bases; J trimming: 5 bases; junction bases outside the gene matches: 7.

CDR3 nucleotides: TGTGCCAGCACCTTCCAGGGGAATCAGCCCCAGCATTTT. Amino acid sequence: CASTFQGNQPQHF. The chain joins TRBV2 to TRBJ1-5; D is perhaps TRBD1 (6 bases). V gave up 7 bases and J gave up 4 bases, with 11 bases separating them. The CDR3 has 13 amino acids. In germline, CDR1 is SNHLY, CDR2 FYNNEI.

The chain uses TRBV14 and TRBJ2-7; a possible D gene is TRBD2 (6 bases). V was clipped by 0 bases and J by 7 bases, with 10 bases between them. The CDR3 spans 13 residues. Germline assignment: CDR1 SGHDN and CDR2 FVKESK. The CDR3 DNA sequence: TGTGCCAGCAGCCAAGATTTAGGAGGGGAGCAGTACTTC. Its translation: CASSQDLGGEQYF.

The chain joins TRBV6-5 to TRBJ2-7; a weak D match, TRBD1 (6 bases). Trimming shortened V by 6 bases and J by 5 bases, and 14 bases separated the two germline ends. CDR3 size: 13 residues. Germline V lookup: CDR1 MNHEY, CDR2 SVGAGI. Here the CDR3 DNA reads TGTGCCAGCAGGGACAGATTTACCCACGAGCAGTACTTC. This sequence encodes CASRDRFTHEQYF.

The chain recombines TRBV7-2 with TRBJ1-1; D is unclear. This CDR3 comprises 14 residues. Trimming stripped 3 bases from V and 4 bases from J, with 12 bases between. Germline assignment: CDR1 SGHTA and CDR2 FQGNSA. The CDR3 sequence: CASSFTPGPTEAFF. The CDR3, as DNA: TGTGCCAGCAGCTTCACCCCTGGGCCCACTGAAGCTTTCTTT.

The J gene is TRBJ2-5, the V gene TRBV18, with TRBD1 matching 8 bases. The CDR3 contains 17 residues. V trimming: 3 bases; J trimming: 5 bases; junction bases outside the gene matches: 14. Germline CDR1 KGHSH, CDR2 LQKENI. Written as DNA, the CDR3 is TGTGCCAGCTCACCCGCAACGCCCCAGGGGGCAGGGGAGACCCAGTACTTC. It is translated as CASSPATPQGAGETQYF.

J is TRBJ1-1 and V is TRBV19; possible D gene TRBD1, 6 bases. The V and J ends lost 3 bases and 11 bases respectively, with 13 bases between them. Germline CDR1 is LNHDA and CDR2 is SQIVND (reference sequence). CDR3 size: 12 residues. This chain's CDR3 is CASSIPQGLAFF. The CDR3 coding sequence is TGTGCCAGTAGTATCCCCCAGGGGCTGGCTTTCTTT.

V usage is TRBV3-1 (or the pseudogene TRBV3-2) and J usage is TRBJ1-1; the D gene is possibly TRBD1 (5 bases). This CDR3 region has 15 residues. Germline CDR1 reads LGHDT; CDR2 reads YNNKEL (reference sequence). The V and J ends lost 4 bases and 5 bases respectively, with 17 bases between them. CDR3 loop: CASSPWGPRWTEAFF. Here the CDR3 DNA reads TGTGCCAGCAGCCCCTGGGGCCCCCGTTGGACTGAAGCTTTCTTT.

This clone showed up just once. CDR3 region: CASSLRRQGAHRYEQYF. The CDR3 DNA sequence: TGTGCCAGCAGCTTGAGGAGACAGGGGGCGCATAGGTACGAGCAGTACTTC. This chain links TRBV5-6 with TRBJ2-7, with TRBD1 matching over 10 bases. CDR1 and CDR2 (germline): SGHDT, YYEEEE. The ends lost 1 base at V and 4 bases at J; junction bases unmatched: 11. The CDR3 loop spans 17 amino acids.

J is TRBJ1-6 and V is TRBV5-1; 7 bases agree with TRBD1. This CDR3 has 16 residues. Trimming cost V 4 bases and J 7 bases; bases outside gene matches: 11. Per germline, CDR1 SGHRS and CDR2 YFSETQ. CDR3 coding DNA: TGCGCCAGCAGCCCGGGTGCAGGGGGGAGGAATTCACCCCTCCACTTT. Its protein is CASSPGAGGRNSPLHF.

This chain links TRBV7-8 with TRBJ2-2, with 7 bases matching TRBD1. V lost 5 bases and J lost 4; bases outside the gene matches: 7. This CDR3 has 15 residues. CDR1 is SGHVS and CDR2 is FQNEAQ in the germline V gene. CDR3 nucleotide sequence: TGTGCCAGCAGCCCTACAGGGGAGAGCACCGGGGAGCTGTTTTTT. As protein: CASSPTGESTGELFF.

The table lists this clone with a few counts. V and J are TRBV29-1 and TRBJ2-1, with TRBD2 matching 8 bases. The CDR3 loop spans 15 amino acids. After removal of 3 bases from V and 0 bases from J, the junction contained 4 bases not matched to a gene. Germline V gene sequence: CDR1 SQVTM, CDR2 ANQGSEA. The CDR3 nucleotides read TGCAGCGTTGAGGGGCGGGAGGACTCCTACAATGAGCAGTTCTTC. This sequence encodes CSVEGREDSYNEQFF.

Written as DNA, the CDR3 is TGTGCCAGCACCCCTCGGACAGGGCCCAATCAGCCCCAGCATTTT. Translated, it gives CASTPRTGPNQPQHF. The V and J genes are TRBV6-5 and TRBJ1-5; 8 bases fit TRBD1. The CDR3 runs 15 residues. CDR1 is MNHEY and CDR2 is SVGAGI in the germline V gene. V was pared by 7 bases and J by 3 bases, with 8 bases of the junction left unmatched.

V usage is TRBV19 and J usage is TRBJ2-7; D is perhaps TRBD2 (5 bases). Deletions cut 2 bases from V and 5 bases from J, with 16 bases between. The CDR3 runs to 15 residues. The germline gives CDR1 LNHDA, CDR2 SQIVND (reference sequence). The CDR3, as DNA: TGTGCCAGTAGTATATCCGACGGGGTTGCCGACGAGCAGTACTTC. Amino acids: CASSISDGVADEQYF.

The rearrangement uses TRBV7-2 and TRBJ2-5, with TRBD2 as a possible D gene (7 bases). This CDR3 is 15 amino acids long. The germline V gene has CDR1 SGHTA and CDR2 FQGNSA. V lost 7 bases, J lost 2 bases, and 17 bases lay in between. The CDR3 loop is CASTKGGESQETQYF. CDR3 nucleotides: TGTGCCAGCACCAAAGGGGGGGAATCACAAGAGACCCAGTACTTC. The whole variable domain, filled in from reference TRBV7-2 and TRBJ2-5, reads GAGVSQSPSNKVTEKGKDVELRCDPISGHTALYWYRQSLGQGLEFLIYFQGNSAPDKSGLPSDRFSAERTGGSVSTLTIQRTQQEDSAVYLCASTKGGESQETQYFGPGTRLLVL.

This chain uses TRBV15 with TRBJ2-7, with D uncertain. The CDR3 has 12 amino acids. The germline V gene has CDR1 LNHNV and CDR2 YYDKDF (reference sequence). The V end lost 4 bases, the J end lost 3 bases, and 7 bases lay between the germline ends. CDR3 sequence (DNA): TGTGCCACCAGCATGTCCAACTACGAGCAGTACTTC. Protein sequence: CATSMSNYEQYF.

The count of this clone is one. Here the CDR3 reads CASSSGYNEQFF. The CDR3 nucleotides are TGTGCCAGCAGTTCAGGATACAATGAGCAGTTCTTC. This chain connects TRBV7-7 to TRBJ2-1; the D is unclear. Germline loops: CDR1 SSHAT, CDR2 FNYEAQ (reference sequence). CDR3 length: 12 amino acids. Trimming pared 6 bases from V and 4 bases from J, leaving 7 bases between.

The chain joins TRBV28 to TRBJ1-4; a weak D match, TRBD1 (5 bases). Germline loops: CDR1 MDHEN, CDR2 SYDVKM. The ends were cut back, 3 bases at V and 8 bases at J, with 13 bases in the middle. The CDR3 covers 14 residues. In DNA, the CDR3 is TGTGCCAGCAGTTTGCCAGGGCAGAAAGAAAAACTGTTTTTT. This codes for CASSLPGQKEKLFF.

The rearrangement joins TRBV10-3 to TRBJ1-4; 10 nucleotides match TRBD1. V shed 0 bases and J 7 bases; nucleotides not matched to a gene: 2. The CDR3 has 15 residues. CDR1 is ENHRY and CDR2 is SYGVKD in the germline V gene. CDR3 nucleotides: TGTGCCATCAGTGAGTCGAGGGACAGGGGTGAAAAACTGTTTTTT. It specifies CAISESRDRGEKLFF.

The chain employs TRBV7-2 and TRBJ1-5, with TRBD1 identical over 8 bases. This CDR3 contains 15 residues. The J segment lost 1 base and the V segment lost 5 bases, leaving 4 bases of the junction unmatched. Germline V lookup: CDR1 SGHTA, CDR2 FQGNSA. In DNA, the CDR3 is TGTGCCAGCAGCCCGGACAGGGCGAGCAATCAGCCCCAGCATTTT. Translating it yields CASSPDRASNQPQHF.